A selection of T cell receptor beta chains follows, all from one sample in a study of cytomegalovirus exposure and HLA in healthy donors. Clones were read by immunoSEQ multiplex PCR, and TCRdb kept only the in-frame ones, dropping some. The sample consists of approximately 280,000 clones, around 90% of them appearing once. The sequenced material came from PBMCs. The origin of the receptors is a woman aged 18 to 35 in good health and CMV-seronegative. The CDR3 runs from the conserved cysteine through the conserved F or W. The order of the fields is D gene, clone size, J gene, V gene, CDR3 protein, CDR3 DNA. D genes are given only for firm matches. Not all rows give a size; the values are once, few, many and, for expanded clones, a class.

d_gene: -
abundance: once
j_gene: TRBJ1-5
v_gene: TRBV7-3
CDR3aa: CASSFMFGQPQHF
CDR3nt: TGTGCCAGCAGCTTTATGTTCGGTCAGCCCCAGCATTTT

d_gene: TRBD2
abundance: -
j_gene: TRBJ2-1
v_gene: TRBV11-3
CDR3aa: CASSLGGGGDEQFF
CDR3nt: TGTGCCAGCAGCTTGGGCGGGGGGGGCGATGAGCAGTTCTTC

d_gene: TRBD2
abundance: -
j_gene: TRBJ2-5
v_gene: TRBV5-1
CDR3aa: CASRPTSGGETQYF
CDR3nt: TGCGCCAGCAGACCGACTAGCGGGGGAGAGACCCAGTACTTC

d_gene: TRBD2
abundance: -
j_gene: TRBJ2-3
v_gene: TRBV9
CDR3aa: CASSERAGDSDTQYF
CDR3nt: TGTGCCAGCAGCGAGAGGGCGGGGGATTCAGATACGCAGTATTTT

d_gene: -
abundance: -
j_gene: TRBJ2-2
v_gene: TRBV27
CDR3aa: CASSLSLEGGNTGELFF
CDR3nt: TGTGCCAGCAGTCTCTCCTTGGAGGGAGGGAACACCGGGGAGCTGTTTTTT

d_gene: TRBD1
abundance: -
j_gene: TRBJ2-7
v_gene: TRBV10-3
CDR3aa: CAISESGDRDEQYF
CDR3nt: TGTGCCATCAGTGAGTCAGGCGACAGGGACGAGCAGTACTTC

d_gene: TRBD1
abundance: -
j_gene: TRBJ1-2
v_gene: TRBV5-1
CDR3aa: CASSLDAGGNYGYTF
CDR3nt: TGCGCCAGCAGCTTGGATGCAGGGGGCAACTATGGCTACACCTTC

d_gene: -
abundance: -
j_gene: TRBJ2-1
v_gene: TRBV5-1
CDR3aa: CASSLVPSAATPHNEQFF
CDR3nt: TGCGCCAGCAGCTTGGTCCCCAGCGCCGCTACCCCCCACAATGAGCAGTTCTTC

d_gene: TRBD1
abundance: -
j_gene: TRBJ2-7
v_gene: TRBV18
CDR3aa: CASRDRVGPYEQYF
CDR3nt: TGTGCCAGCCGAGACAGGGTTGGGCCCTACGAGCAGTACTTC

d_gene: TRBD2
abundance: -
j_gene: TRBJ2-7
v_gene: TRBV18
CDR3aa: CASSPTSGTYEQYF
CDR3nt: TGTGCCAGCTCACCGACTAGCGGAACCTACGAGCAGTACTTC

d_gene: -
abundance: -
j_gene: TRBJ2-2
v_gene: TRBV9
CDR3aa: CASSAPSDRSNTGELFF
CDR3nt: TGTGCCAGCAGCGCCCCATCAGACAGGTCGAACACCGGGGAGCTGTTTTTT

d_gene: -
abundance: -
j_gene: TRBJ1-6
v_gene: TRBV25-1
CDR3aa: CASSETGTYNSPLHF
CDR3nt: TGTGCCAGCAGTGAAACAGGGACGTATAATTCACCCCTCCACTTT

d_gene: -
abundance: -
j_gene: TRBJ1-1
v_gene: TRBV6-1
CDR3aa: CASSEGGTNTEAFF
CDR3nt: TGTGCCAGCAGTGAAGGCGGAACGAACACTGAAGCTTTCTTT

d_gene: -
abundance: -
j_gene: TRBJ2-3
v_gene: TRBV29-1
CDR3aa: CSVVNGGNTQYF
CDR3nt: TGCAGCGTAGTCAATGGGGGGAATACGCAGTATTTT

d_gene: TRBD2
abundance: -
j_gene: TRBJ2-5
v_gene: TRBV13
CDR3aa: CASSLGLQRGWEETQYF
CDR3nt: TGTGCCAGCAGCTTAGGCCTTCAGCGGGGGTGGGAGGAGACCCAGTACTTC

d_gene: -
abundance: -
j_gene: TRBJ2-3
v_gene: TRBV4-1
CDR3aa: CASSQEGQRSDTQYF
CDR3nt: TGCGCCAGCAGCCAGGAGGGACAGAGGTCAGATACGCAGTATTTT

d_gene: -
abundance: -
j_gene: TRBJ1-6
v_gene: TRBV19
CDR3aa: CASSPTDRTVYNSPLHF
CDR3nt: TGTGCCAGTAGTCCCACAGACAGGACGGTCTATAATTCCCCCCTCCACTTT

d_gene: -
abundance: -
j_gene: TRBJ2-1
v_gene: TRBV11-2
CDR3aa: CASSLRPGSTYNEQFF
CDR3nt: TGTGCCAGCAGCTTACGGCCAGGGTCCACCTACAATGAGCAGTTCTTC

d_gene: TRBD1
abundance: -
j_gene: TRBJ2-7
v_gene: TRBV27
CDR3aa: CASSLAGQGTYEQYF
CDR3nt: TGTGCCAGCAGTTTGGCGGGACAGGGGACCTACGAGCAGTACTTC

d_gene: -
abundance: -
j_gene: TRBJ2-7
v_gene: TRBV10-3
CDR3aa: CAIKSPGQSPYEQYF
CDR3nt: TGTGCCATCAAGTCCCCCGGACAGTCTCCCTACGAGCAGTACTTC

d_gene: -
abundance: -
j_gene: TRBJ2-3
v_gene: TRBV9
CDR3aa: CASSVVLGGSTDTQYF
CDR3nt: TGTGCCAGCAGCGTAGTACTGGGGGGAAGCACAGATACGCAGTATTTT

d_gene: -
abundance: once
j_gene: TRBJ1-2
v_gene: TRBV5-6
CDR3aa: CASSPSQGLYGYTF
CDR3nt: TGTGCCAGCAGCCCGTCCCAGGGACTTTATGGCTACACCTTC

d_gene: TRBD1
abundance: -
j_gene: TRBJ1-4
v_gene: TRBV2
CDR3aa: CASSGTGLTNEKLFF
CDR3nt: TGTGCCAGCAGCGGGACAGGGTTAACTAATGAAAAACTGTTTTTT

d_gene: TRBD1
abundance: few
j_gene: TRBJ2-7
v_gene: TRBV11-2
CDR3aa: CASSLNRGRVPYEQYF
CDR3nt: TGTGCCAGCAGCCTGAACAGGGGGCGCGTCCCCTACGAGCAGTACTTC

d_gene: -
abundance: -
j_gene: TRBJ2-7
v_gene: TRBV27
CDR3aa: CASSLSDSSYEQYF
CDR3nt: TGTGCCAGCAGTTTATCCGACAGCTCCTACGAGCAGTACTTC

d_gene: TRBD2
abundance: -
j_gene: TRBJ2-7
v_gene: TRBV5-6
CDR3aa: CASTLYLGLADEQYF
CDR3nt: TGTGCCAGCACCTTGTACCTGGGACTAGCGGACGAGCAGTACTTC